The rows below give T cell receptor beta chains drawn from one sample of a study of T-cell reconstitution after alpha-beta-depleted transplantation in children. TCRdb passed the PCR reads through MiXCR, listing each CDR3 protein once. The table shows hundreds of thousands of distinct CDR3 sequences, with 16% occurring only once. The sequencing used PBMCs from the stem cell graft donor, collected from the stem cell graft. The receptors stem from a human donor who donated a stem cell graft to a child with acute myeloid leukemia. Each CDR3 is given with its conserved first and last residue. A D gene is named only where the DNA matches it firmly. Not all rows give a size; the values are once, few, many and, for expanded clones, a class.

cdr3_nt: TGTGCCAGCAGTTCCGCAGGGGGGCAGACCGGGGAGCTGTTTTTT; cdr3_aa: CASSSAGGQTGELFF; j_call: TRBJ2-2; clone_size: few; d_call: .; v_call: TRBV12-3/TRBV12-4
cdr3_nt: TGTGCCATCAGCACCGCGGGAGAGACCCAGTACTTC; cdr3_aa: CAISTAGETQYF; j_call: TRBJ2-5; clone_size: .; d_call: .; v_call: TRBV10-3
cdr3_nt: TGTGCCAGCATCCGAAGAGGGGGGCCTAACACCGGGGAGCTGTTTTTT; cdr3_aa: CASIRRGGPNTGELFF; j_call: TRBJ2-2; clone_size: .; d_call: .; v_call: TRBV7-9
cdr3_nt: TGCAGCGTTGTGGGGACAGGGTTCACCGGGGAGCTGTTTTTT; cdr3_aa: CSVVGTGFTGELFF; j_call: TRBJ2-2; clone_size: few; d_call: TRBD1; v_call: TRBV29-1
cdr3_nt: TGTGCCAGCAGCTTTAACCGGGACAGGGGGGCGAACACTGAAGCTTTCTTT; cdr3_aa: CASSFNRDRGANTEAFF; j_call: TRBJ1-1; clone_size: few; d_call: TRBD1; v_call: TRBV7-2
cdr3_nt: TGTGCCAGCATTGGTCTTAACCTCTCTGGAAACACCATATATTTT; cdr3_aa: CASIGLNLSGNTIYF; j_call: TRBJ1-3; clone_size: few; d_call: .; v_call: TRBV21-1
cdr3_nt: TGCGCCAGCAGCCAAGTCAATCTCGTCTCCTACAATGAGCAGTTCTTC; cdr3_aa: CASSQVNLVSYNEQFF; j_call: TRBJ2-1; clone_size: .; d_call: .; v_call: TRBV4-1
cdr3_nt: TGCGCCAGCAGTTATATATCCGATGAGCAGTTCTTC; cdr3_aa: CASSYISDEQFF; j_call: TRBJ2-1; clone_size: few; d_call: .; v_call: TRBV5-1
cdr3_nt: TGCAGTGCTAGAGATGGGGCCTACAATGAGCAGTTCTTC; cdr3_aa: CSARDGAYNEQFF; j_call: TRBJ2-1; clone_size: many; d_call: .; v_call: TRBV20-1
cdr3_nt: TGTGCCAGCAGCCACAGGATCGGGGGAAATCGGTACGAGCAGTACTTC; cdr3_aa: CASSHRIGGNRYEQYF; j_call: TRBJ2-7; clone_size: few; d_call: .; v_call: TRBV5-5
cdr3_nt: TGTGCCAGCAGTTCAGGACACCTCTACGAGCAGTACTTC; cdr3_aa: CASSSGHLYEQYF; j_call: TRBJ2-7; clone_size: many; d_call: .; v_call: TRBV6-5
cdr3_nt: TGTGCCAGCAGCTTAAGGCAGGGGGCGATCCACGAGCAGTACTTC; cdr3_aa: CASSLRQGAIHEQYF; j_call: TRBJ2-7; clone_size: .; d_call: TRBD1; v_call: TRBV13
cdr3_nt: TGCGCCAGCAGTGAGTCCGGGTATGCGGTCGAAAAACTGTTTTTT; cdr3_aa: CASSESGYAVEKLFF; j_call: TRBJ1-4; clone_size: .; d_call: .; v_call: TRBV10-2
cdr3_nt: TGTGCCAGCAGTAGATCCACAGGGATTGGGGCCAACGTCCTGACTTTC; cdr3_aa: CASSRSTGIGANVLTF; j_call: TRBJ2-6; clone_size: many; d_call: .; v_call: TRBV6-1
cdr3_nt: TGCGCCAGCAGTGAGTCCGGACAGGGAAACACCGGGGAGCTGTTTTTT; cdr3_aa: CASSESGQGNTGELFF; j_call: TRBJ2-2; clone_size: .; d_call: TRBD1; v_call: TRBV10-2
cdr3_nt: TGTGCCAGCAGCCAAGAGGAACAGGACAGGGGGTTCGCCTACGAGCAGTACTTC; cdr3_aa: CASSQEEQDRGFAYEQYF; j_call: TRBJ2-7; clone_size: .; d_call: TRBD1; v_call: TRBV3-1
cdr3_nt: TGTGCCAGCAGCCTCACGCGACAATCCGGTAACTATGGCTACACCTTC; cdr3_aa: CASSLTRQSGNYGYTF; j_call: TRBJ1-2; clone_size: many; d_call: .; v_call: TRBV7-9
cdr3_nt: TGCAGCGTCACAGGAGGACAGGAATACGAGCAGTACTTC; cdr3_aa: CSVTGGQEYEQYF; j_call: TRBJ2-7; clone_size: many; d_call: TRBD1; v_call: TRBV29-1
cdr3_nt: TGTGCCAGCAGTGGGGGACAGGGGGCCGATACTGAAGCTTTCTTT; cdr3_aa: CASSGGQGADTEAFF; j_call: TRBJ1-1; clone_size: .; d_call: TRBD1; v_call: TRBV2
cdr3_nt: TGTGCCAGCAGCTTAGAGAGCAGCGGGGGGCTGAGCTCCTACGAGCAGTACTTC; cdr3_aa: CASSLESSGGLSSYEQYF; j_call: TRBJ2-7; clone_size: few; d_call: TRBD2; v_call: TRBV11-2
cdr3_nt: TGTGCCAGCAGCAACGACAGGGCGGGTTGGGACACTGAAGCTTTCTTT; cdr3_aa: CASSNDRAGWDTEAFF; j_call: TRBJ1-1; clone_size: few; d_call: TRBD1; v_call: TRBV7-6
cdr3_nt: TGTGCCAGCTCCCTACAGGGGGAGGATACGCAGTATTTT; cdr3_aa: CASSLQGEDTQYF; j_call: TRBJ2-3; clone_size: .; d_call: TRBD1; v_call: TRBV18
cdr3_nt: TGCAGTGCTAGAGAAAACAGGGGGATTTATAATTCACCCCTCCACTTT; cdr3_aa: CSARENRGIYNSPLHF; j_call: TRBJ1-6; clone_size: few; d_call: TRBD1; v_call: TRBV20-1
cdr3_nt: TGCGCCAGCAGCTCGACAGTGTTATATGGCTACACCTTC; cdr3_aa: CASSSTVLYGYTF; j_call: TRBJ1-2; clone_size: many; d_call: .; v_call: TRBV5-1
cdr3_nt: TGTGCCAGCCGTTTCGGGACGCCCTTGGGGACCGGGGAGCTGTTTTTT; cdr3_aa: CASRFGTPLGTGELFF; j_call: TRBJ2-2; clone_size: .; d_call: .; v_call: TRBV6-5
cdr3_nt: TGCAGCGTTGAACTCGGGATCACAGATACGCAGTATTTT; cdr3_aa: CSVELGITDTQYF; j_call: TRBJ2-3; clone_size: many; d_call: .; v_call: TRBV29-1